This entry lists 32 T cell receptor beta chains sequenced from one sample in a study of cytomegalovirus exposure and HLA in healthy donors. PCR employed 60 Vbeta and 13 Jbeta primers. TCRdb keeps only in-frame clones here, not all; method: immunoSEQ multiplex PCR. The sample lists roughly 98,000 clones; approximately 75% were seen once. Sequencing was done on a sample of PBMCs. The receptors stem from a woman aged 65 to 85 in good health and CMV-seropositive.

This clone has a single count. The V gene is TRBV28, the J gene TRBJ2-7; maybe TRBD1 (6 bases). CDR1 MDHEN and CDR2 SYDVKM come from the germline V gene. The CDR3 contains 12 residues. Trimming removed 8 bases at V and 0 bases at J, with 8 bases between. The CDR3 reads CASGDTSYEQYF. CDR3 in DNA: TGTGCCAGCGGGGACACCTCCTACGAGCAGTACTTC.

J is TRBJ2-1 and V is TRBV7-6, with 7 bases aligning to TRBD2. CDR3 size: 14 residues. Trimming took 5 bases from V and 5 from J; bases not matched to a gene: 6. CDR1 and CDR2 (germline): SGHVS, FNYEAQ. The CDR3 protein is CASSTTGGHNEQFF. The CDR3 DNA follows: TGTGCCAGCAGCACGACGGGAGGACACAATGAGCAGTTCTTC.

This chain connects TRBV19 to TRBJ2-1, with TRBD2 as a possible D gene (6 bases). Germline CDR1 reads LNHDA; CDR2 reads SQIVND (reference sequence). V lost 0 bases and J 1 base, leaving 10 bases between the germline ends. The CDR3 sequence is 16 residues long. CDR3: CASSIEPGRSYNEQFF. CDR3 DNA sequence: TGTGCCAGTAGTATAGAGCCGGGGAGGTCCTACAATGAGCAGTTCTTC.

This clone was counted between two and nine times. This sequence joins TRBV6-5 and TRBJ1-2, with 8 bases identical to TRBD1. The germline V gene has CDR1 MNHEY and CDR2 SVGAGI. The CDR3 runs to 12 residues. V lost 6 bases to trimming and J lost 11 bases; unmatched junction nucleotides: 8. In DNA form, the CDR3 reads TGTGCCAGCAGGGTGACAGGGGCCGGATACACCTTC. Residues: CASRVTGAGYTF.

The rearrangement uses TRBV10-3 and TRBJ2-3; 16 bases line up with TRBD2. This CDR3 comprises 19 residues. Germline V gene sequence: CDR1 ENHRY, CDR2 SYGVKD. J gave up 3 bases and V 6 bases, and 12 bases lay outside the gene matches. CDR3 protein: CAIRPGLAGGLAQTDTQYF. CDR3 DNA sequence: TGTGCCATCAGGCCGGGACTAGCGGGAGGGCTAGCACAAACAGATACGCAGTATTTT.

V gene TRBV7-3 combines with J gene TRBJ1-2, with TRBD1 identical over 7 bases. Trimming at V came to 5 bases and at J to 6 bases, leaving 6 bases not matched to a gene. Germline loops: CDR1 SGHTA, CDR2 FQGTGA. The CDR3 contains 13 residues. CDR3 in DNA: TGTGCCAGCAGCCTCAGTAGGGGGCATGGCTACACCTTC. It codes for CASSLSRGHGYTF.

The J gene is TRBJ2-4, the V gene TRBV7-9; perhaps TRBD2 as D (6 bases). Trimming pared 0 bases from V and 1 base from J, leaving 10 bases between. Germline loops: CDR1 SEHNR, CDR2 FQNEAQ (reference sequence). This CDR3 region has 16 residues. CDR3 loop: CASSLALGRAKNIQYF. The DNA for the CDR3 is TGTGCCAGCAGCTTAGCGCTAGGGAGGGCCAAAAACATTCAGTACTTC.

This clone has just one count. This rearrangement joins TRBV19 to TRBJ1-2, with 9 bases matching TRBD1. Germline trimming cut 5 bases from V and 8 bases from J; bases unmatched to any gene: 12. This CDR3 is 15 amino acids long. Looked up from germline, CDR1 is LNHDA and CDR2 is SQIVND (reference sequence). CDR3 in DNA: TGTGCCAGTAGTCCCACCCCGGGACAGGGTGGCGGCTACACCTTC. It yields the protein CASSPTPGQGGGYTF.

The CDR3 sequence: CASKRDREGQPQHF. The CDR3 coding sequence is TGTGCCAGCAAAAGGGACAGGGAGGGACAGCCCCAGCATTTT. The rearrangement uses TRBV28 and TRBJ1-5, with 9 nucleotides matching TRBD1. Germline loops: CDR1 MDHEN, CDR2 SYDVKM. The V segment lost 7 bases and the J segment 7 bases; nucleotides outside the gene matches: 8. The CDR3 totals 14 residues. The complete variable domain, with remaining parts taken from reference TRBV28 and TRBJ1-5, reads DVKVTQSSRYLVKRTGEKVFLECVQDMDHENMFWYRQDPGLGLRLIYFSYDVKMKEKGDIPEGYSVSREKKERFSLILESASTNQTSMYLCASKRDREGQPQHFGDGTRLSIL.

This clone was seen a single time. The chain combines TRBV9 with TRBJ2-1; the D is unclear. The CDR3 is 13 amino acids. V lost 0 bases, J lost 9 bases, and 10 bases lay in between. In germline, CDR1 is SGDLS, CDR2 YYNGEE. CDR3 coding DNA: TGTGCCAGCAGCGTAGCTATTCGCGGTGAGCAGTTCTTC. Amino acid sequence: CASSVAIRGEQFF.

CDR3 in DNA: TGTGCCAGCAGCCTTGCTATAGCGGGGGGGCCAGCAGATACGCAGTATTTT. This translates into CASSLAIAGGPADTQYF. The V gene is TRBV9, the J gene TRBJ2-3; TRBD2 matches at 11 bases. Trimming took 4 bases from V and 4 from J; bases not matched to a gene: 11. Germline V gene lookup returns CDR1 SGDLS and CDR2 YYNGEE. The CDR3 has 17 amino acids.

This chain uses TRBV28 with TRBJ2-5, with D hard to call. The CDR3 has 16 residues. Trimming removed 3 bases at V and 4 bases at J, with 18 bases between. Looked up from germline, CDR1 is MDHEN and CDR2 is SYDVKM. CDR3 DNA sequence: TGTGCCAGCAGTTTCTTACACGGCAGAAGGAGAGAGACCCAGTACTTC. This gives the protein CASSFLHGRRRETQYF.

The chain recombines TRBV5-1 with TRBJ2-3, with 7 bases identical to TRBD1. V trimming: 0 bases; J trimming: 6 bases; junction bases outside the gene matches: 10. The CDR3 has 16 residues. Germline CDR1 is SGHRS and CDR2 is YFSETQ. CDR3 residues: CASSLEGYDRVDTQYF. CDR3 in DNA: TGCGCCAGCAGCTTGGAAGGGTACGACAGGGTGGATACGCAGTATTTT.

The genes are TRBV6-6 and TRBJ2-3; possible D gene TRBD1, 6 bases. CDR1 and CDR2 (germline): MNHNY, SVGAGI (reference sequence). The V and J ends lost 4 bases and 1 base respectively, with 9 bases between them. CDR3 size: 14 residues. The CDR3 here is CASSWNRGTDTQYF. In nucleotides, the CDR3 is TGTGCCAGCAGTTGGAACAGGGGCACAGATACGCAGTATTTT.

J is TRBJ2-7 and V is TRBV19; 10 bases are a match to TRBD2. The CDR3 extends over 15 amino acids. Unmatched junction bases numbered 5, after V lost 4 bases and J lost 2 bases. CDR1 LNHDA and CDR2 SQIVND come from the germline V gene (reference sequence). Written as DNA, the CDR3 is TGTGCCAGTAGTAACCCAGCGGGAGGGACCTACGAGCAGTACTTC. This gives the protein CASSNPAGGTYEQYF.

The genes are TRBV7-6 and TRBJ2-2, with D perhaps matching TRBD1 (5 bases). The CDR3 runs 15 residues. Germline V gene lookup returns CDR1 SGHVS and CDR2 FNYEAQ. Between the trimmed V and J ends, which lost 3 bases and 1 base, there was a span of 9 bases. The CDR3 DNA is TGTGCCAGCAGCTTCACCAGGGAGAACACCGGGGAGCTGTTTTTT. It specifies CASSFTRENTGELFF.

This chain connects TRBV11-2 to TRBJ2-7; D may be TRBD1 (7 bases). CDR1 and CDR2 (germline): SGHAT, FQNNGV. V lost 1 base and J lost 5, with 21 bases in between. This CDR3 is 17 amino acids long. The CDR3 DNA reads as TGTGCCAGCAGCTTAGTCGGGTGGGCAGGGGGGTCCAACGAGCAGTACTTC. It yields the protein CASSLVGWAGGSNEQYF.

With respect to this clone: A read error may produce the germline difference seen at one junction end. The gene calls are TRBV5-1 and TRBJ2-7, with 7 bases fitting TRBD2. Germline CDR1 and CDR2: SGHRS and YFSETQ. The CDR3 loop spans 16 amino acids. CDR3 region: CASRLEWRTSPSEQYF. CDR3 DNA: TGCGCCAGCAGGTTGGAATGGCGGACTAGTCCCTCCGAGCAGTACTTC.

The chain carries TRBV30 and TRBJ2-2; a weak D match, TRBD2 (6 bases). Germline V gene lookup returns CDR1 GTSNPN and CDR2 SVGIG (reference sequence). This CDR3 is built from 15 residues. V lost 0 bases, J lost 2 bases, and 10 bases lay in between. The CDR3 reads CAWSVRRGNTGELFF. The CDR3 DNA is TGTGCCTGGAGTGTACGGCGGGGAAACACCGGGGAGCTGTTTTTT.

V usage is TRBV28 and J usage is TRBJ2-7, with D perhaps matching TRBD2 (7 bases). The V and J ends lost 3 bases and 1 base respectively, with 10 bases between them. This CDR3 region has 14 residues. Germline CDR1 reads MDHEN; CDR2 reads SYDVKM. CDR3 in amino acids: CASSFGGLSYEQYF. In nucleotides, the CDR3 is TGTGCCAGCAGTTTCGGGGGGCTGTCCTACGAGCAGTACTTC.

This clone was seen only a few times. The CDR3 bases are TGTGCCAGCAGAAGCCGGCTAGCGGAGGGGGATACGCAGTATTTT. Amino acids: CASRSRLAEGDTQYF. The chain combines TRBV2 with TRBJ2-3, with 7 positions matching TRBD2. V shed 6 bases, J shed 6 bases, and the junction held 12 bases outside the gene matches. This CDR3 has 15 residues. Germline V gene sequence: CDR1 SNHLY, CDR2 FYNNEI.

The chain recombines TRBV2 with TRBJ2-3, with 10 positions matching TRBD2. The CDR3 totals 18 residues. Trimming at V came to 8 bases and at J to 11 bases, leaving 25 bases not matched to a gene. From germline, CDR1 is SNHLY and CDR2 FYNNEI. CDR3 region: CASRGLATPIALMIGQYF. The CDR3 DNA sequence: TGTGCCAGCCGGGGACTAGCGACCCCGATCGCACTTATGATAGGGCAGTATTTT.

The V and J genes are TRBV6-5 and TRBJ2-7; 9 bases are a match to TRBD1. Germline assignment: CDR1 MNHEY and CDR2 SVGAGI. V gave up 4 bases and J gave up 1 base; unmatched junction bases: 5. CDR3 size: 15 residues. CDR3: CASSFSGTGSYEQYF. The CDR3 DNA follows: TGTGCCAGCAGTTTCTCCGGGACAGGGTCCTACGAGCAGTACTTC.

The gene calls are TRBV6-1 and TRBJ1-3; the match to TRBD1 covers 8 bases. Germline V gene lookup returns CDR1 MNHNS and CDR2 SASEGT. The CDR3 is made up of 16 amino acids. V lost 0 bases and J lost 5; bases outside the gene matches: 6. The CDR3, as DNA: TGTGCCAGCAGTGAAGCGCTGAGACAGGGGAGAAACACCATATATTTT. Its translation is CASSEALRQGRNTIYF.

This clone is a singleton in its sample. The chain employs TRBV28 and TRBJ1-5; D remains ambiguous. This CDR3 is built from 12 residues. CDR1 MDHEN and CDR2 SYDVKM come from the germline V gene. V lost 3 bases to trimming and J lost 7 bases, with 7 bases between them. This chain's CDR3 is CASSFGGQPQHF. In DNA, the CDR3 is TGTGCCAGCAGTTTCGGCGGGCAGCCCCAGCATTTT.

The chain has TRBV7-8 and TRBJ1-2; a possible D gene is TRBD1 (6 bases). The germline CDR1 and CDR2 sequences are SGHVS and FQNEAQ. V shed 5 bases and J shed 1 base, with 11 bases lying between them. This CDR3 has 14 residues. CDR3 nucleotide sequence: TGTGCCAGCAGCATCGGACAGAGTAACTATGGCTACACCTTC. This codes for CASSIGQSNYGYTF.

The chain joins TRBV5-1 to TRBJ2-1; a possible D gene is TRBD2 (6 bases). Trimming removed 7 bases from V and 11 bases from J, with 28 bases in between. Germline V CDR1 and CDR2: SGHRS, YFSETQ. The CDR3 sequence is 16 residues long. CDR3 DNA: TGCGCCAGCGGCCGATCCGTTGAAGGGAGTGCGGGGAAGCAGTTCTTC. This gives the protein CASGRSVEGSAGKQFF. Together with reference TRBV5-1 and TRBJ2-1, the CDR3 gives the full variable domain: KAGVTQTPRYLIKTRGQQVTLSCSPISGHRSVSWYQQTPGQGLQFLFEYFSETQRNKGNFPGRFSGRQFSNSRSEMNVSTLELGDSALYLCASGRSVEGSAGKQFFGPGTRLTVL.

The gene calls are TRBV19 and TRBJ2-1; 13 bases match TRBD2. The CDR3 sequence is 16 residues long. V lost 4 bases, J lost 9 bases, and 9 bases stayed unmatched. The V gene's germline CDR1 is LNHDA and CDR2 SQIVND (reference sequence). CDR3 amino acids: CASSRGGTSGIAEQFF. The CDR3 nucleotides read TGTGCCAGTAGTAGGGGAGGGACTAGCGGGATAGCTGAGCAGTTCTTC.

V is TRBV28 and J is TRBJ1-2, with D perhaps TRBD1 (6 bases). CDR3 length: 15 residues. The V end was cut by 5 bases, the J end by 7 bases, with 20 bases between. In germline, CDR1 is MDHEN, CDR2 SYDVKM. CDR3: CASSPTGLLVGGYTF. DNA for the CDR3: TGTGCCAGCAGTCCCACAGGGCTATTGGTAGGTGGCTACACCTTC.

The genes are TRBV10-3 and TRBJ2-7, with D perhaps matching TRBD2 (5 bases). Germline V gene sequence: CDR1 ENHRY, CDR2 SYGVKD. V was clipped by 4 bases and J by 3 bases, with 10 bases between them. The CDR3 has 13 amino acids. The CDR3 here is CAISAVGDYEQYF. CDR3 nucleotides: TGTGCCATCAGTGCTGTGGGAGACTACGAGCAGTACTTC.

This sequence joins TRBV4-3 and TRBJ2-1; D possibly corresponds to TRBD2 (6 bases). With 2 bases removed from V and 9 bases from J, the gap between germline ends came to 11 bases. The germline CDR1 and CDR2 sequences are LGHNA and YSLEER. CDR3 length equals 13 residues. In nucleotides, the CDR3 is TGCGCCAGCAGCCAAAGCGCGGGATTTGAGCAGTTCTTC. Its translation: CASSQSAGFEQFF.

The gene calls are TRBV27 and TRBJ2-1; TRBD2 might be the D (5 bases). This CDR3 spans 15 amino acids. V was pared by 6 bases and J by 0 bases, with 12 bases between. CDR1 is MNHEY, CDR2 SMNVEV, per germline (reference sequence). The CDR3 coding sequence is TGTGCCAGCAGCAAGGACTGGAGCTCCTACAATGAGCAGTTCTTC. This encodes CASSKDWSSYNEQFF.